These T cell receptor beta chains were read from a single sample in a study of vaccination and CD4 T cells after COVID-19. One entry per CDR3 protein, called by TCRdb with MiXCR from the PCR reads. Of about 40,000 distinct CDR3 sequences in the sample, around 33% were seen once. The sequencing used CD4+ T cells from blood, collected about 7 months after SARS-CoV-2 vaccination. The receptors derive from a human donor who had recovered from COVID-19. Both conserved end residues are part of each CDR3. The order of the fields is clone size, V gene, J gene, D gene, CDR3 DNA, CDR3 protein. A D gene is named only where the DNA matches it firmly. Size is stated for part of the rows, as once, few or many counts, or as a class when the clone is expanded.

-	TRBV20-1	TRBJ2-1	-	TGCAGTGCTAGTAGGGACTTCGCCGCTTTGGATGAGCAGTTCTTC	CSASRDFAALDEQFF
-	TRBV20-1	TRBJ2-7	TRBD2	TGCAGTGCTCGACTAGCGGGAAGACGCGAGCAGTACTTC	CSARLAGRREQYF
few	TRBV27	TRBJ2-7	-	TGTGCCAGCAGTTTCTCGGGACCCAGCTACGAGCAGTACTTC	CASSFSGPSYEQYF
-	TRBV4-1	TRBJ2-7	-	TGCGCCAGCAGGGGAATGGGGGGGGGGCCCGTTCGGCAGTACTTC	CASRGMGGGPVRQYF
few	TRBV20-1	TRBJ2-7	TRBD2	TGCAGTGCCATCCTTAGCGGGAAGGCATCCTACGAGCAGTACTTC	CSAILSGKASYEQYF
few	TRBV4-1	TRBJ2-4	-	TGCGCCAGCAGCCAAAGGAGAGGGGGGGACATTCAGTACTTC	CASSQRRGGDIQYF
few	TRBV2	TRBJ1-6	-	TGTGCCAGCAGTGATGGGTCAGGGCCTTCACCCCTCCACTTT	CASSDGSGPSPLHF
-	TRBV28	TRBJ2-5	TRBD2	TGTGCCAGCAGGGGTCGGGGGGGGCGGGTGAAAGAGACCCAGTACTTC	CASRGRGGRVKETQYF
-	TRBV20-1	TRBJ1-6	-	TGCAGTGCTATCCGGGACCGGACCGGGCGGGGATGGAACCCCTCACCCCTCCACTTT	CSAIRDRTGRGWNPSPLHF
-	TRBV18	TRBJ2-1	-	TGTGCCAGCTCACTCCGCAGCTCCTACAATGAGCAGTTCTTC	CASSLRSSYNEQFF
-	TRBV7-3	TRBJ2-2	-	TGTGCCAGCAGCTTAACGGGCCCGGGGGCGCCGAACACCGGGGAGCTGTTTTTT	CASSLTGPGAPNTGELFF
-	TRBV20-1	TRBJ2-3	TRBD1	TGCAGTGCTAATCCGGGACAGGGGGGAGATACGCAGTATTTT	CSANPGQGGDTQYF
-	TRBV7-9	TRBJ1-1	-	TGTGCCAGCAGCCCCGGGATTATCACCTCGAACACTGAAGCTTTCTTT	CASSPGIITSNTEAFF
-	TRBV20-1	TRBJ2-5	TRBD2	TGCAGTGCTCAAAAAATAATAGCGGGAGTAGTCTGGGAGACCCAGTACTTC	CSAQKIIAGVVWETQYF
few	TRBV6-2/TRBV6-3	TRBJ2-5	-	TGTGCCAGCAGATCTCGGGAGACCCAGTACTTC	CASRSRETQYF
-	TRBV7-2	TRBJ2-7	-	TGTGCCAGCAGCATAATGAACGAGCAGTACTTC	CASSIMNEQYF
few	TRBV6-1	TRBJ2-2	TRBD2	TGTGCCAGCAGGGTAGCGGGCCCCGGGGAGCTGTTTTTT	CASRVAGPGELFF
few	TRBV7-2	TRBJ2-3	TRBD2	TGTGCCAGCAGCTTAGCGCCGTCTAGCGGGAGGGCCGGCGCAGATACGCAGTATTTT	CASSLAPSSGRAGADTQYF
-	TRBV19	TRBJ2-7	-	TGTGCCAGTGGAGGCGGGGCCGCGAATGTTTACGAGCAGTACTTC	CASGGGAANVYEQYF
-	TRBV5-1	TRBJ2-5	-	TGCGCCACCCGTCGCGGGGGCGCAGGGATGGACCAGTACTTC	CATRRGGAGMDQYF
few	TRBV7-3	TRBJ2-7	-	TGTGCCAGCAGCCCTGGGGGGAGTCTTATGCGCGAGCAGTACTTC	CASSPGGSLMREQYF
-	TRBV24-1	TRBJ2-7	TRBD1	TGTGCCACCAGTGATGCCCGGGACAGGGCCAGCGAGCAGTACTTC	CATSDARDRASEQYF
-	TRBV6-1	TRBJ2-7	-	TGTGCCAGCAGCAACGGACTCAACTACGAGCAGTACTTC	CASSNGLNYEQYF
-	TRBV10-1	TRBJ2-2	TRBD2	TGCGCCAGCAGTGTTGCGGGAGGCCACACCGGGGAGCTGTTTTTT	CASSVAGGHTGELFF
few	TRBV6-2/TRBV6-3	TRBJ2-5	-	TGTGCCAGCAGGTCAACTAGCTACCAAGAGACCCAGTACTTC	CASRSTSYQETQYF
-	TRBV7-9	TRBJ2-7	TRBD2	TGTGCCAGCAGCTTAGCCTCGGGGACTAGCGGTTTCTACGAGCAGTACTTC	CASSLASGTSGFYEQYF
-	TRBV28	TRBJ2-1	-	TGTGCCAGCAGCTCGGACAAAATAAACAATGAGCAGTTCTTC	CASSSDKINNEQFF
few	TRBV6-5	TRBJ2-7	-	TGTGCCAGCAGTTACTCAAGGGAGCAGTACTTC	CASSYSREQYF
-	TRBV28	TRBJ1-2	-	TGTGCCAGCAGTTATTCCGGGGGTCAAATCTATGGCTACACCTTC	CASSYSGGQIYGYTF
-	TRBV7-3	TRBJ2-7	TRBD2	TGTGCCAGCAGCCCCGGACTAGCGGACCCTCTAGAGCAGTACTTC	CASSPGLADPLEQYF
-	TRBV24-1	TRBJ2-1	-	TGTGCCACCGGAGAGTCGGTCTCCTACAATGAGCAGTTCTTC	CATGESVSYNEQFF
-	TRBV20-1	TRBJ2-3	-	TGCAGTGCTTACCACAGGGCAGATACGCAGTATTTT	CSAYHRADTQYF
-	TRBV7-9	TRBJ1-2	TRBD1	TGTGCCAGCAGCCCAGGGGGCCCGAGGTATGGCTACACCTTC	CASSPGGPRYGYTF
few	TRBV24-1	TRBJ2-2	TRBD1	TGTGCCACCAGTGATAGGGACAGGTACGCCGGGGAGCTGTTTTTT	CATSDRDRYAGELFF
-	TRBV20-1	TRBJ2-3	-	TGCAGTCAACTGGGTAAAGCTGAAGATACGCAGTATTTT	CSQLGKAEDTQYF